This T cell receptor beta chain was profiled in a study of CD8+ T cells in alopecia areata. Looking at the study overall: Oral tofacitinib (5 to 10 mg twice daily) was administered to treated patients. Study-wide results and caveats: Scalp sequencing also captures normal skin's resident alphabeta T cells. Possibly because of HLA-related factors, TCR sharing was less clear across patients than in mice.

The treatment was: oral pan-JAK inhibitor, 5-10 mg twice daily. RNA was isolated and reverse transcribed to cDNA, the sequencing template. Produced via immunoSEQ multiplex PCR; TCRdb's table is partial and in-frame only. The sample consists of some 190,000 clones, roughly three fifths of them appearing once. A note on this clone: Its antigen remains unidentified.

The specimen was CD4+ T cells sorted from blood, collected around week 49, from a patient treated with tofacitinib. The TCR was taken from a human donor with alopecia areata.

Written as DNA, the CDR3 is TGTGCCAGCTCACCACCGGACAGTCGCTCCTACAATGAGCAGTTCTTC. Encoded protein: CASSPPDSRSYNEQFF. The V call is TRBV18, the J call TRBJ2-1, with D tentatively TRBD1 (6 bases). V was shortened by 0 bases and J by 0 bases, with 9 bases between the two germline ends. The CDR3 runs to 16 residues. Germline V CDR1 and CDR2: KGHSH, LQKENI.